This T cell receptor beta chain was sequenced during a study of blood T cell repertoires in COVID-19. At the level of the study: Spain, Italy and the United States supplied samples that represented acute and convalescent COVID-19. T cells, B-cell-depleted T cells, or PBMCs supplied cDNA or gDNA.

Original processing methods: Scientists estimated how many nucleated cells there were by amplifying reference gene primers. Repertoires were generated with immunoSEQ multiplex PCR, while TCRdb's copy carries only in-frame clones and drops some. V, J and clone size reflect that table, while D and trimming were determined from the DNA. The data contain under 250,000 clones, under 90% of them singletons. V lost 4 bases and J 4 bases, leaving 11 bases between the germline ends. There are 13 residues in the CDR3. From germline, CDR1 is SQVTM and CDR2 ANQGSEA. The sequence was obtained from a woman in her thirties or forties with active or convalescent COVID-19. The gene calls are TRBV29-1 and TRBJ1-5, with unresolved D. Material for sequencing was peripheral blood. The CDR3 sequence: CSVGRSGNQPQHF. In DNA form, the CDR3 reads TGCAGCGTTGGTCGTAGCGGAAATCAGCCCCAGCATTTT.